This T cell receptor beta chain was sequenced during a study of blood T cell repertoires in COVID-19. At the level of the study: Samples taken during acute and convalescent COVID-19 were collected in the United States, Italy and Spain. PBMCs, B-cell-depleted T cells, or T cells were the source of the cDNA or gDNA that made up the material.

This CDR3 is built from 17 residues. Trimming pared 1 base from V and 0 bases from J, leaving 15 bases between. Germline CDR1 is SGHRS and CDR2 is YFSETQ. As processed by the authors: Amplification with reference gene primers provided the estimates of nucleated cell counts. Clones were read by immunoSEQ multiplex PCR, and TCRdb kept only the in-frame ones, dropping some. D and trimming come from the DNA, and the V and J calls and clone size come from that table. The table has more than 50,000 clones, approximately 91% seen once. The sample consisted of peripheral blood. This chain joins TRBV5-1 and TRBJ2-3, with a possible D match to TRBD2 (7 bases). The origin of this receptor is a human donor in a cohort sampled during active COVID-19. The CDR3 region is CASSLPRGGASTDTQYF. DNA of the CDR3: TGCGCCAGCAGCTTGCCCAGGGGAGGGGCGAGCACAGATACGCAGTATTTT.